This T cell receptor (beta chain) was sequenced during a study of radiation and T cells in renal cell carcinoma. Only in-frame clones appear in the TCRdb table, and some are missing; sequencing was by immunoSEQ multiplex PCR. The table shows about 59,000 clones, with 65% to 80% occurring only once. Time point described: baseline pretreatment blood. Specified treatment: 15 Gy SBRT to primary tumor, nephrectomy 4 weeks later. Germline CDR1 reads SGHRS; CDR2 reads YFSETQ. The V gene lost 5 bases and the J gene lost 0 bases, with 16 bases spanning the gap. The CDR3 is 16 residues long. The input for sequencing was blood, taken from a patient whose treatment included radiotherapy and nephrectomy. The chain links TRBV5-1 to TRBJ2-3; TRBD2 is a possible D gene (6 bases). This sequence originates from a man in his 60s with renal cell carcinoma. For the CDR3, the DNA is TGCGCCAGCAGTTGGGACTTGGCAGTTAGCACAGATACGCAGTATTTT. This sequence encodes CASSWDLAVSTDTQYF.